What follows are 30 T cell receptor beta chains derived from one specimen sequenced in a study of early T cells in non-severe SARS-CoV-2 infection (dated by TCRdb to the early 2020s). Library generation was performed with 5' RACE. The run used a NextSeq 500. Using fastp trimming at Q25 and MiXCR clonotype assembly, TCRdb reanalyzed the public sequencing data and kept in-frame beta chains. Rows merge per CDR3 protein into single entries with the most common DNA and genes. A total of 25,000 to 35,000 distinct CDR3 sequences appear in this sample, around 4% of them only once. Over 8% of the sample is held by the ten biggest clonotypes. Sequenced: whole blood. The receptors here all came from an adult who was a healthcare worker with PCR-confirmed SARS-CoV-2 infection or an uninfected control (not recorded which).

This clonotype has a count of ten or more. The genes are TRBV12-3 or TRBV12-4 and TRBJ2-3; 13 bases match TRBD2. The CDR3 extends over 17 amino acids. V trimming: 5 bases; J trimming: 6 bases; junction bases outside the gene matches: 11. CDR3 coding DNA: TGTGCCAGCAGTCCAGGGACTAGCGGGGCCGGATGGGATACGCAGTATTTT. It yields the protein CASSPGTSGAGWDTQYF.

The chain links TRBV11-3 to TRBJ2-3; 7 bases map to TRBD1. From germline, CDR1 is SGHNT and CDR2 YENEEA. This CDR3 has 16 amino acids. V lost 5 bases, J lost 2 bases, and 10 bases stayed unmatched. The CDR3 DNA follows: TGTGCCAGCAGCCTGGGGGACAGATTCCACACAGATACGCAGTATTTT. It is translated as CASSLGDRFHTDTQYF.

This clonotype was observed many times. This chain joins TRBV7-2 and TRBJ2-2; D is possibly TRBD1 or TRBD2 (6 bases each). Trimming stripped 5 bases from V and 4 bases from J, with 17 bases between. Germline loops: CDR1 SGHTA, CDR2 FQGNSA. CDR3 length: 16 amino acids. CDR3 nucleotide sequence: TGTGCCAGCAGCCGTGAGGGGGGCTCGCTCACCGGGGAGCTGTTTTTT. It translates to CASSREGGSLTGELFF.

This clonotype was found many times. This chain connects TRBV6-6 to TRBJ1-2; no clear D gene. The germline gives CDR1 MNHNY, CDR2 SVGAGI (reference sequence). This CDR3 contains 15 residues. V dropped 2 bases and J dropped 0 bases, with 10 bases sitting between them. CDR3 amino acids: CASSYVPASNYGYTF. CDR3 in DNA: TGTGCCAGCAGTTACGTCCCGGCTTCTAACTATGGCTACACCTTC.

Many counts were recorded for this clonotype. CDR3 in amino acids: CASSVGEGAHYGYTF. The CDR3 region has the DNA TGTGCCAGCAGCGTAGGTGAAGGGGCCCACTATGGCTACACCTTC. This sequence joins TRBV9 and TRBJ1-2, with D possibly TRBD1 on 5 matching bases. The CDR3 consists of 15 residues. V dropped 0 bases and J dropped 3 bases, with 12 bases sitting between them. Germline CDR1 is SGDLS and CDR2 is YYNGEE.

This clonotype was found many times. V gene TRBV10-3 combines with J gene TRBJ1-4, with TRBD1 matching over 9 bases. With 8 bases clipped from V and 6 bases from J, the junction kept 10 bases outside the gene matches. Germline V gene data show CDR1 as ENHRY and CDR2 as SYGVKD. The CDR3 totals 15 residues. The DNA of the CDR3 is TGTGCCATCGGAACAGGGGGCCTGGTCGATGAAAAACTGTTTTTT. Amino acids: CAIGTGGLVDEKLFF.

This clonotype occurred many times. This sequence joins TRBV4-2 and TRBJ1-1, with D hard to call. The CDR3 is 16 residues long. Trimming removed 4 bases from V and 0 bases from J, with 15 bases in between. Germline V gene sequence: CDR1 LGHNA, CDR2 YNFKEQ. The CDR3: CASSLLFETLNTEAFF. CDR3 sequence (DNA): TGTGCCAGCAGCCTCCTGTTCGAGACCTTGAACACTGAAGCTTTCTTT.

This clonotype appeared many times. This chain connects TRBV6-6 to TRBJ2-1, with TRBD2 as a possible D gene (5 bases). Looked up from germline, CDR1 is MNHNY and CDR2 is SVGAGI (reference sequence). The CDR3 has 15 residues. V dropped 7 bases and J dropped 1 base, with 14 bases sitting between them. This chain's CDR3 is CASTERGWSYNEQFF. CDR3 nucleotide sequence: TGTGCCAGCACGGAACGGGGATGGTCCTACAATGAGCAGTTCTTC.

A word on this clonotype: This clone may be a read error of a much larger clone one base away. The rearrangement joins TRBV6-6 to TRBJ2-3, with unresolved D. This CDR3 is built from 13 residues. V was clipped by 6 bases and J by 1 base, with 8 bases between them. Looked up from germline, CDR1 is MNHNY and CDR2 is SVGAGI (reference sequence). In DNA form, the CDR3 reads TGTGCCAGCAGCTCGGCAGGCACAGATACGCAGTATTTT. This translates into CASSSAGTDTQYF.

Ten or more counts support this clonotype. The CDR3 DNA reads TGTGCCAGCAGCTTATCGGCACTATACAATGAGCAGTTCTTC. It encodes CASSLSALYNEQFF. This chain uses TRBV7-9 with TRBJ2-1; D unresolved. Trimming removed 2 bases from V and 4 bases from J, with 9 bases in between. The CDR3 spans 14 residues. Germline-derived CDR1 and CDR2 are SEHNR and FQNEAQ (reference sequence).

The sample holds many counts of this clonotype. The chain couples TRBV7-3 to TRBJ2-4, with D tentatively TRBD1 or TRBD2 (5 bases each). CDR3 length: 15 residues. Germline loops: CDR1 SGHTA, CDR2 FQGTGA. V was trimmed by 5 bases and J by 1 base, leaving 12 bases between them. CDR3 coding DNA: TGTGCCAGCAGCCCCGATGGGACGGCCAAAAACATTCAGTACTTC. Amino acids: CASSPDGTAKNIQYF. Using reference TRBV7-3 and TRBJ2-4 for the parts outside the CDR3, the full variable domain is GAGVSQTPSNKVTEKGKYVELRCDPISGHTALYWYRQSLGQGPEFLIYFQGTGAADDSGLPNDRFFAVRPEGSVSTLKIQRTERGDSAVYLCASSPDGTAKNIQYFGAGTRLSVL.

This chain joins TRBV7-9 and TRBJ2-1; D unclear. The CDR3 totals 13 residues. Trimming cost V 5 bases and J 5 bases, with 10 bases left between them. Germline loops: CDR1 SEHNR, CDR2 FQNEAQ (reference sequence). CDR3 sequence (DNA): TGTGCCAGCAGCCCCCTCGGACACAATGAGCAGTTCTTC. Residues: CASSPLGHNEQFF.

This clonotype occurred a few times. J is TRBJ1-6 and V is TRBV9, with 9 bases that match TRBD1. Germline CDR1 reads SGDLS; CDR2 reads YYNGEE. V dropped 7 bases and J dropped 9; count of bases not matched to a gene: 2. The CDR3 runs to 12 residues. This CDR3 reads CASGQGSSPLHF. The CDR3 DNA follows: TGTGCCAGCGGACAGGGGAGTTCACCCCTCCACTTT.

This clonotype was counted at least ten times. The V call is TRBV12-3 or TRBV12-4, the J call TRBJ1-2, with 8 bases matching TRBD1. The junction had 4 bases not matched to a gene; V was cut back by 3 bases and J by 7 bases. The CDR3 is made up of 13 amino acids. CDR3 DNA: TGTGCCAGCAGTTTTTACAGGGGGTCTGGCTACACCTTC. Translated, it gives CASSFYRGSGYTF.

This clonotype has ten or more counts. The V call is TRBV19, the J call TRBJ2-1, with 14 positions matching TRBD2. There are 14 residues in the CDR3. V was clipped by 8 bases and J by 9 bases; unmatched bases: 6. The germline gives CDR1 LNHDA, CDR2 SQIVND (reference sequence). The CDR3 coding sequence is TGTGCCAGTCGCGGACTAGCGGGAGGTGGTGAGCAGTTCTTC. It translates to CASRGLAGGGEQFF.

This clonotype has ten or more counts. The chain recombines TRBV5-4 with TRBJ2-2; 9 bases align to TRBD2. Germline CDR1 and CDR2: SGHNT and YYREEE (reference sequence). The CDR3 is 16 amino acids. With 3 bases clipped from V and 2 bases from J, the junction kept 5 bases outside the gene matches. The CDR3 DNA is TGTGCCAGCAGCTCACTAGCGGGTAAAAACACCGGGGAGCTGTTTTTT. Protein product: CASSSLAGKNTGELFF.

This clonotype has ten or more counts. This chain connects TRBV2 to TRBJ1-4; D unclear. Trimming stripped 7 bases from V and 7 bases from J, with 19 bases between. The CDR3 has 15 residues. From germline, CDR1 is SNHLY and CDR2 FYNNEI. CDR3 nucleotides: TGTGCCAGCAACCCTCGGTCCGGGTTGCGTGAAAAACTGTTTTTT. Its translation is CASNPRSGLREKLFF. The complete variable domain, with remaining parts taken from reference TRBV2 and TRBJ1-4, reads EPEVTQTPSHQVTQMGQEVILRCVPISNHLYFYWYRQILGQKVEFLVSFYNNEISEKSEIFDDQFSVERPDGSNFTLKIRSTKLEDSAMYFCASNPRSGLREKLFFGSGTQLSVL.

This clonotype was counted at least ten times. The chain combines TRBV7-6 with TRBJ2-5; 10 nucleotides agree with TRBD1. The CDR3 spans 15 residues. The ends lost 5 bases at V and 5 bases at J; junction bases unmatched: 8. Germline loops: CDR1 SGHVS, CDR2 FNYEAQ. CDR3 DNA sequence: TGTGCCAGCAGCGTGGGACAGGGGTCTGCGGAGACCCAGTACTTC. Amino acid sequence: CASSVGQGSAETQYF.

In its sample, this clonotype was seen many times. The chain links TRBV18 to TRBJ1-2; 8 bases line up with TRBD1. This CDR3 has 15 amino acids. With 4 bases clipped from V and 1 base from J, the junction kept 5 bases outside the gene matches. Germline V gene data show CDR1 as KGHSH and CDR2 as LQKENI. DNA for the CDR3: TGTGCCAGCTCACTTGGACAGGGCAATAACTATGGCTACACCTTC. It translates to CASSLGQGNNYGYTF.

This clonotype showed up just a few times. The CDR3 sequence is CASSQESGRLSQDTQYF. Here the CDR3 DNA reads TGCGCCAGCAGCCAAGAGAGCGGGAGGCTCTCCCAAGATACGCAGTATTTT. V gene TRBV4-1 combines with J gene TRBJ2-3; 9 nucleotides agree with TRBD2. V shed 0 bases and J 5 bases; nucleotides not matched to a gene: 9. The length of the CDR3 is 17 residues. Germline V gene lookup returns CDR1 MGHRA and CDR2 YSYEKL.

This clonotype was counted ten times or more. The chain joins TRBV6-2 or TRBV6-3 to TRBJ2-7; TRBD1 might be the D (6 bases). The CDR3 contains 15 residues. CDR1 and CDR2 from the germline V gene are MNHEY and SVGEGT. Trimming pared 2 bases from V and 6 bases from J, leaving 17 bases between. The CDR3: CASSYRQRGSGEQYF. The DNA for the CDR3 is TGTGCCAGCAGTTACCGTCAGAGGGGGTCGGGCGAGCAGTACTTC.

This clonotype was recorded many times. This chain links TRBV5-1 with TRBJ1-2; maybe TRBD1 (6 bases). V lost 0 bases to trimming and J lost 2 bases, with 14 bases between them. CDR3 length: 16 amino acids. Germline assignment: CDR1 SGHRS and CDR2 YFSETQ. CDR3 in DNA: TGCGCCAGCAGCTTGGCGCAACAGGGAATCAACTATGGCTACACCTTC. Translating it yields CASSLAQQGINYGYTF.

This clonotype was found many times. This chain links TRBV11-2 with TRBJ2-2; no clear D gene. CDR3 size: 12 residues. The germline V gene encodes CDR1 SGHAT and CDR2 FQNNGV. The V gene lost 7 bases and the J gene lost 5 bases, with 8 bases spanning the gap. The CDR3 loop reads CASNLRTGELFF. DNA of the CDR3: TGTGCCAGCAACCTACGAACCGGGGAGCTGTTTTTT.

This sequence joins TRBV19 and TRBJ2-3; 11 bases are shared with TRBD2. V trimming: 4 bases; J trimming: 6 bases; junction bases outside the gene matches: 3. CDR1 and CDR2 (germline): LNHDA, SQIVND (reference sequence). The CDR3 covers 14 residues. The CDR3 here is CASSTTSGSDTQYF. The CDR3 DNA follows: TGTGCCAGTAGTACCACTAGCGGGAGTGATACGCAGTATTTT.

The table lists this clonotype with many counts. The rearrangement joins TRBV5-1 to TRBJ1-1; D might be TRBD1 (6 bases). The germline V gene has CDR1 SGHRS and CDR2 YFSETQ. V was cut by 1 base and J by 0 bases, with 13 bases left in between. The CDR3 is made up of 16 amino acids. The CDR3 sequence: CASSLSQGWMNTEAFF. The CDR3 DNA is TGCGCCAGCAGCTTGTCGCAGGGGTGGATGAACACTGAAGCTTTCTTT.

This clonotype was seen repeatedly, ten times or more. CDR3 region: CSAGGAAFF. CDR3 sequence (DNA): TGCAGTGCTGGCGGAGCAGCTTTCTTT. This chain links TRBV20-1 with TRBJ1-1; D gene unclear. This CDR3 is 9 amino acids long. CDR1 and CDR2 (germline): DFQATT, SNEGSKA (reference sequence). The ends were cut back, 5 bases at V and 10 bases at J, with 8 bases in the middle.

The chain recombines TRBV12-3 or TRBV12-4 with TRBJ1-1; D gene uncertain. This CDR3 has 15 residues. Trimming removed 3 bases from V and 0 bases from J, with 11 bases in between. The chain's CDR3 is CASSFRREMNTEAFF. The CDR3 nucleotides are TGTGCCAGCAGTTTTCGGAGGGAAATGAACACTGAAGCTTTCTTT.

In this sample, this clonotype turned up many times. This chain connects TRBV5-6 to TRBJ2-7; 8 nucleotides line up with TRBD1. Germline V gene data show CDR1 as SGHDT and CDR2 as YYEEEE. The length of the CDR3 is 15 residues. With 2 bases clipped from V and 3 bases from J, the junction kept 7 bases outside the gene matches. CDR3 amino acids: CASSFAGQAFYEQYF. The DNA of the CDR3 is TGTGCCAGCAGCTTTGCGGGACAGGCATTCTACGAGCAGTACTTC.

This clonotype has at least ten counts. The chain joins TRBV12-3 or TRBV12-4 to TRBJ1-6; D remains ambiguous. The CDR3 covers 15 residues. Between the trimmed V and J ends, which lost 5 bases and 9 bases, there was a span of 17 bases. The CDR3 nucleotides are TGTGCCAGCAGTCTCCAGACGGGCAACCTTTCACCCCTCCACTTT. It codes for CASSLQTGNLSPLHF.

This clonotype was recorded many times. The chain employs TRBV11-3 and TRBJ2-2; unclear D gene. The CDR3 totals 14 residues. V lost 2 bases and J lost 0, with 4 bases in between. CDR1 is SGHNT, CDR2 YENEEA, per germline. DNA of the CDR3: TGTGCCAGCAGCTTATGGGCGAACACCGGGGAGCTGTTTTTT. Translating gives CASSLWANTGELFF.